The source of this T cell receptor (beta chain) is a study of shared clonotypes between healthy human individuals. CDR3 length: 14 residues. Trimming left V 1 base short and J 2 bases short, with 8 bases between. From germline, CDR1 is LNHDA and CDR2 SQIVND (reference sequence). Using immunoSEQ multiplex PCR, the repertoire was profiled, and TCRdb retains in-frame clones only, with some absent. The data hold about 1 million clones, with 65% to 80% observed a single time. Donors had no recently reported acute infections or vaccinations and were HIV-negative. This clonotype was sampled from a man between 18 and 35 years old in good health. The chain is built from TRBV19 and TRBJ1-2; D unclear. The sample comprised memory CD4+ T cells sorted from blood. Subset meaning: CD45RA-negative fraction. The CDR3 here is CASSIVRENYGYTF. The CDR3 DNA follows: TGTGCCAGTAGTATAGTTCGGGAGAACTATGGCTACACCTTC. The whole variable domain, filled in from reference TRBV19 and TRBJ1-2, reads DGGITQSPKYLFRKEGQNVTLSCEQNLNHDAMYWYRQDPGQGLRLIYYSQIVNDFQKGDIAEGYSVSREKKESFPLTVTSAQKNPTAFYLCASSIVRENYGYTFGSGTRLTVV.